One and the same sample provided the 11 T cell receptor beta chains below, sequenced in a study of graft-versus-host responses after intestinal transplantation. The researchers put around 200,000 CFSE-labeled responder cells into plates with around 200,000 irradiated, violet-dye-labeled stimulator cells. Profiling relied on immunoSEQ multiplex PCR, and the TCRdb table lists in-frame clones only, not all of them. The data show tens of thousands of clones, 30% to 40% seen once. The sample was alloreactive CD8+ T cells from a mixed lymphocyte reaction culture, taken before intestinal transplant. Subset denoted: CFSE-low proliferating T cells sorted from roughly six-day pre-transplant mixed lymphocyte reaction (GvH or HvG direction). The receptors come from a human patient who received an intestinal transplant.

The chain has TRBV9 and TRBJ2-5, with TRBD1 matching 8 bases. The trim removed 1 base at V and 5 bases at J, leaving 7 bases unmatched. The germline gives CDR1 SGDLS, CDR2 YYNGEE. The CDR3 covers 15 residues. CDR3 DNA sequence: TGTGCCAGCAGCGTAATATCAGGGGGCTGGGAGACCCAGTACTTC. Translated, it gives CASSVISGGWETQYF.

The chain couples TRBV5-5 to TRBJ1-2; D not resolved. The CDR3 spans 13 residues. Trimming took off 4 bases at V and 0 bases at J, with 7 bases between the two ends. CDR1 is SGHKS, CDR2 YYEKEE, per germline (reference sequence). The CDR3, as DNA: TGTGCCAGCAGCCCCGGGACTAACTATGGCTACACCTTC. This translates into CASSPGTNYGYTF.

The rearrangement links TRBV7-9 to TRBJ2-1; D is perhaps TRBD2 (5 bases). The CDR3 sequence is 14 residues long. The V end was cut by 6 bases, the J end by 10 bases, with 19 bases between. Germline loops: CDR1 SEHNR, CDR2 FQNEAQ (reference sequence). The CDR3, as DNA: TGTGCCAGCAGTCTAGCCAGGACGATACGGGAGCAGTTCTTC. Translating gives CASSLARTIREQFF.

In its sample, this clone is medium-sized. Other DNA sequences from this sample encode an identical CDR3 as well. The chain has TRBV5-6 and TRBJ2-7, with TRBD1 matching over 9 bases. J lost 3 bases, V lost 2 bases, and 3 bases had no gene match. In germline, CDR1 is SGHDT, CDR2 YYEEEE. CDR3 size: 14 residues. The CDR3: CASSLGTGFYEQYF. The CDR3 region has the DNA TGTGCCAGCAGCTTAGGGACAGGGTTCTACGAGCAGTACTTC.

The genes are TRBV6-5 and TRBJ2-3, with 13 bases fitting TRBD2. Germline V CDR1 and CDR2: MNHEY, SVGAGI. The length of the CDR3 is 15 residues. After removal of 2 bases from V and 4 bases from J, the junction contained 0 bases not matched to a gene. The chain's CDR3 is CASSYGLAGADTQYF. CDR3 nucleotide sequence: TGTGCCAGCAGTTACGGACTAGCGGGAGCAGATACGCAGTATTTT.

By share, this clone counts as medium-sized (0.01 to 0.1%). The CDR3 sequence is CATIATNEKLFF. The CDR3 DNA is TGTGCCACAATTGCAACTAATGAAAAACTGTTTTTT. The rearrangement links TRBV2 to TRBJ1-4; D ambiguous. Germline CDR1 SNHLY, CDR2 FYNNEI. Trimming shortened V by 10 bases and J by 0 bases, and 6 bases separated the two germline ends. The CDR3 length is 12 residues.

There are a few counts of this clone. Other DNA sequences in the same sample also yield this CDR3. The rearrangement links TRBV9 to TRBJ2-1; TRBD2 matches 11 bases. Germline CDR1 reads SGDLS; CDR2 reads YYNGEE. This CDR3 is built from 15 residues. With V trimmed by 2 bases and J by 2 bases, 0 bases remained unmatched. CDR3 amino acids: CASSVGLAAYNEQFF. Written as DNA, the CDR3 is TGTGCCAGCAGCGTGGGACTAGCGGCCTACAATGAGCAGTTCTTC.

This clone appeared a few times. V is TRBV7-2 and J is TRBJ2-7, with D possibly being TRBD1 or TRBD2 (5 bases each). V lost 0 bases to trimming and J lost 1 base, with 16 bases between them. CDR1 and CDR2 from the germline V gene are SGHTA and FQGNSA. This CDR3 comprises 17 residues. The CDR3 sequence is CASSLAIGESESYEQYF. In nucleotides, the CDR3 is TGTGCCAGCAGCTTAGCCATAGGGGAGTCTGAGTCCTACGAGCAGTACTTC.

This chain connects TRBV4-3 to TRBJ2-7; 11 bases match TRBD2. In germline, CDR1 is LGHNA, CDR2 YSLEER. The CDR3 consists of 15 residues. V lost 1 base and J lost 3; bases outside the gene matches: 2. Written as DNA, the CDR3 is TGCGCCAGCAGCCAAGGAGGACTAGCGGGCTACGAGCAGTACTTC. It codes for CASSQGGLAGYEQYF.

The J gene is TRBJ2-7, the V gene TRBV27, with D possibly matching TRBD2 (6 bases). CDR3 length equals 12 residues. V shed 4 bases and J shed 5 bases, with 9 bases lying between them. CDR1 and CDR2 from the germline V gene are MNHEY and SMNVEV (reference sequence). CDR3 DNA: TGTGCCAGCAGTTATGGAGGGAACGAGCAGTACTTC. This sequence encodes CASSYGGNEQYF.

The chain combines TRBV6-6 with TRBJ1-3, with D possibly matching TRBD1 (6 bases). Trimming removed 5 bases from V and 3 bases from J, with 11 bases in between. The CDR3 runs to 14 residues. The germline V gene has CDR1 MNHNY and CDR2 SVGAGI (reference sequence). The CDR3 here is CASSHRVGGNTIYF. The CDR3 DNA reads TGTGCCAGCAGTCACAGGGTTGGTGGAAACACCATATATTTT.